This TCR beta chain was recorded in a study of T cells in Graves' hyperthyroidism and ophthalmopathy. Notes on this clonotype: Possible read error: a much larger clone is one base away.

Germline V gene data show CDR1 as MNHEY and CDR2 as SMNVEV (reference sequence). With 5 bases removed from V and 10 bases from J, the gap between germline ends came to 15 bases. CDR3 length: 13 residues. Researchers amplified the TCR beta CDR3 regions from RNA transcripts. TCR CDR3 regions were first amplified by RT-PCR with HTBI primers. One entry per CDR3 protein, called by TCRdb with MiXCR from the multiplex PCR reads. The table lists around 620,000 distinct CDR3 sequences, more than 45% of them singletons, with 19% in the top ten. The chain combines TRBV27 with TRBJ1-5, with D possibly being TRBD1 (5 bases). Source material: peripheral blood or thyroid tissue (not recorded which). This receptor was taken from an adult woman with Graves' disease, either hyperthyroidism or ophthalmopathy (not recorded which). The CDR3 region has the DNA TGTGCCAGCAGTCCCGCCCGCGGGACTCCCCAGCATTTT. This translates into CASSPARGTPQHF.